This paragraph covers one T cell receptor beta chain sequence. Its target is unknown. Original analysis: Junction-only sequences produced by ImmunoSEQ had no quality scores, so filtering differed. The assay was immunoSEQ multiplex PCR, and TCRdb's table has in-frame clones only and misses some. V and J calls plus clone size are reproduced from that table; the DNA served to infer D and trimming. The table has 1,400,000 or so clones, about 98.5% seen once; the top ten hold roughly 0.36%. The CDR3 totals 12 residues. CDR1 is ENHRY and CDR2 is SYGVKD in the germline V gene. Trimming pared 4 bases from V and 7 bases from J, leaving 8 bases between. The data originate from a study of shared clonotypes between healthy human individuals. Overall study: Researchers drew samples from two women and three men aged 18 to 49. Per-donor plates numbered three CD4 naive, three CD4 memory, two CD8 naive and one CD8 memory.

Study observations and caveats: Clonotypes that were shared across several donors made up around 4.6% of naive CD4 clonotypes.

The chain carries TRBV10-3 and TRBJ2-1; a possible D gene is TRBD1 (6 bases). This clonotype was sampled from a young man in good health. The sample taken for sequencing was naive CD4+ T cells sorted from blood. Sample subset: CD45RA+ positively selected. CDR3 in amino acids: CAISGGGNEQFF. The CDR3 nucleotides read TGTGCCATCAGTGGAGGGGGAAATGAGCAGTTCTTC.